This entry is about one TCR beta chain. No antigen is known for it. No base quality information exists; no much larger clone differs at one position. The entry originates in a study of spatial heterogeneity in lung cancer (dated 2019 in TCRdb). The study in broad terms: More beta-chain than alpha-chain transcripts were consistently detected, likely reflecting higher beta-chain transcript abundance. In the raw uncorrected reads, each unique combination of TCR and UMI appeared more than ten times on average. In non-small cell lung cancer, the study quantitatively compared TCR alpha and beta repertoires across several tumor regions, matched nontumor lung, and blood. Nonsynonymous mutation counts, determined by whole-exome sequencing of tumor tissue, were related to TCR repertoire features. Both alpha and beta chains were TCR-sequenced in samples taken at surgery, namely 220 tumor regions, approximately 66 matched nontumor lung samples and about 54 PBMC samples.

Findings and caveats that apply to the study as a whole: Additional single-cell paired TCR alpha and beta sequencing was considered necessary to confirm, at a functional level, the hypothesis that regional TCRs recognize regional mutations. Ubiquitous expanded tumor TCRs were detected in blood more often at tumor resection than at routine follow-up.

Interpreted using the paper, the time point label stands for: sample taken at primary tumor resection. Without any cell sorting, TCR sequencing was performed on whole RNA extracted either from tumor and nontumor lung tissue or from cryopreserved PBMC samples. Samples were obtained from about 69 patients with early-stage, untreated non-small cell lung cancer from the lung TRACERx cohort. A patient was chosen for TCR sequencing only when enough RNA was available from at least two tumor regions. Library preparation was by 5' RACE. For sequencing, a NextSeq 500 was employed. To allow correction of PCR and sequencing errors, the TCR library protocol tagged every TCR cDNA molecule with a unique molecular identifier. Per the source publication's procedure: TCR identification, UMI-based error correction and CDR3 extraction were all carried out with Decombinator tools. TCRs above a frequency of 2 per 1,000, corresponding to the top 1% of the tumor frequency distribution, were defined as expanded. Each repertoire was subsampled 100 times to 5,000 TCRs, after which Renyi diversity was computed with the R vegan package. CDR3 similarity networks were built from amino acid triplet string-kernel similarity, with CDR3s being connected when pairwise similarity was above 0.82. Through fastp at Q25 and MiXCR, TCRdb rebuilt clones from the public reads, retaining in-frame beta chains. Each entry is one CDR3 protein sequence, shown with its most common DNA and genes. None of the V and J calls come from the authors' own analysis; TCRdb made them. For this sample the table gives around 75,000 distinct CDR3 sequences, of which 13% were detected only once. The ten biggest clones cover 6.5% to 7.5% of the sample.

The CDR3 spans 15 residues, from the cysteine through the phenylalanine. The DNA shown is the 45-base CDR3, in frame from base 1. According to the germline V gene, CDR1 reads SGHVS and CDR2 reads FQNEAQ. Unmatched junction bases come to 5, with V trimmed by 6 bases and J by 3 bases. This specimen was PBMCs, taken at surgery. The receptor was derived from a male donor with early-stage non-small cell lung cancer. The V and J segments used are TRBV7-8 and TRBJ1-6, with 7 middle bases fitting TRBD1. The CDR3 protein: CASRERDSYNSPLHF. The nucleotide sequence is TGTGCCAGCAGGGAGCGGGACAGCTATAATTCACCCCTCCACTTT.